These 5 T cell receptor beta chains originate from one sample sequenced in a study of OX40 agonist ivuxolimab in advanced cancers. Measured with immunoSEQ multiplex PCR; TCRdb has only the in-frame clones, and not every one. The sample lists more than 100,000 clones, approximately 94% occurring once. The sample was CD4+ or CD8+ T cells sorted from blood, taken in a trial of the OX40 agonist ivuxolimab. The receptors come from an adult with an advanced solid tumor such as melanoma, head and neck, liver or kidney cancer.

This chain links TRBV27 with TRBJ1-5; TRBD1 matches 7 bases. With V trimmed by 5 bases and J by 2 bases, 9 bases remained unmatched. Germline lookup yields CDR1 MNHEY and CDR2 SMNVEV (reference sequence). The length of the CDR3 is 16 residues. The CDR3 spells CASSIREGARNQPQHF. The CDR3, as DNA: TGTGCCAGCAGTATCCGAGAGGGGGCCCGCAATCAGCCCCAGCATTTT.

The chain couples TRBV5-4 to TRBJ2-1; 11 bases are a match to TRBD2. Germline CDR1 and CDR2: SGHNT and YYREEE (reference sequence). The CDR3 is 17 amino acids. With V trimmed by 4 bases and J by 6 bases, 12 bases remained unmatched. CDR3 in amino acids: CASSRNIGTSGSNEQFF. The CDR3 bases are TGTGCCAGCAGCCGAAACATCGGGACTAGCGGAAGCAATGAGCAGTTCTTC. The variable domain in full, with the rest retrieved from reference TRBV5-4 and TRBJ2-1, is ETGVTQSPTHLIKTRGQQVTLRCSSQSGHNTVSWYQQALGQGPQFIFQYYREEENGRGNFPPRFSGLQFPNYSSELNVNALELDDSALYLCASSRNIGTSGSNEQFFGPGTRLTVL.

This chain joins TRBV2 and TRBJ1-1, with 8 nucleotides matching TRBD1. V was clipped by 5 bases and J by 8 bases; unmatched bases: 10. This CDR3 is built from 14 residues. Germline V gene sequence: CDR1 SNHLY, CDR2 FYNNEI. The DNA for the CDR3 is TGTGCCAGCAGTTTGACAGGGGCGGGACGCGAAGCTTTCTTT. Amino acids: CASSLTGAGREAFF.

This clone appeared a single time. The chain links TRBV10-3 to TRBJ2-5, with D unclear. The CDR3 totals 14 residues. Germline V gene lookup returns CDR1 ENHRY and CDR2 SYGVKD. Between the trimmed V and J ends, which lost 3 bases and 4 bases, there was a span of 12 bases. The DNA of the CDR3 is TGTGCCATCAGTGAAGGCAAAGGACGAGAGACCCAGTACTTC. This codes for CAISEGKGRETQYF.

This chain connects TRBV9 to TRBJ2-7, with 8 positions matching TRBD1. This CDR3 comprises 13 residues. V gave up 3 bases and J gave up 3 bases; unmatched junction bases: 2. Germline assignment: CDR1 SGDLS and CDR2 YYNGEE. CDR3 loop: CASSATGDYEQYF. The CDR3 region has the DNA TGTGCCAGCAGCGCGACAGGGGACTACGAGCAGTACTTC. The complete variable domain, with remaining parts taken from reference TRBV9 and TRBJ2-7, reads DSGVTQTPKHLITATGQRVTLRCSPRSGDLSVYWYQQSLDQGLQFLIQYYNGEERAKGNILERFSAQQFPDLHSELNLSSLELGDSALYFCASSATGDYEQYFGPGTRLTVT.